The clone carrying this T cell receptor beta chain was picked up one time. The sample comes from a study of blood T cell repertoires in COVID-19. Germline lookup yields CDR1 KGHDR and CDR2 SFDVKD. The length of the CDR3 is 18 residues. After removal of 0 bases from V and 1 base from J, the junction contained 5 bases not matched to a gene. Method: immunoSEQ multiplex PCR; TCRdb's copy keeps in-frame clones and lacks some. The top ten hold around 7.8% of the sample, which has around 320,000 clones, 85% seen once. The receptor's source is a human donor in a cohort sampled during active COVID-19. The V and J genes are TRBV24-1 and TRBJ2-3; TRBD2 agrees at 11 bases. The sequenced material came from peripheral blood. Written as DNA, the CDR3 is TGTGCCACCAGTGATTTGTATTCTAGCGGGGGGCGCACAGATACGCAGTATTTT. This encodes CATSDLYSSGGRTDTQYF.